A selection of T cell receptor beta chains follows, all from one sample in a study of blood T cell repertoires in COVID-19. This table comes from immunoSEQ multiplex PCR, and its TCRdb copy is limited to in-frame clones, with some not included. The repertoire includes 300,000 to 400,000 clones, 87% of them detected once, and about 2.3% sits in the top ten. The sample comprised peripheral blood. These receptors were obtained from a woman aged 55-70 years with COVID-19, enrolled during active disease. Both conserved end residues are part of each CDR3. The order of the fields is D gene, J gene, V gene, CDR3 protein, CDR3 DNA. The D gene is left open where the match is weak.

d_call: .; j_call: TRBJ2-5; v_call: TRBV7-2; cdr3_aa: CASSLEGGETQYF; cdr3_nt: TGTGCCAGCAGCTTAGAAGGGGGAGAGACCCAGTACTTC
d_call: .; j_call: TRBJ2-7; v_call: TRBV19; cdr3_aa: CASSTKTGLYEQYF; cdr3_nt: TGTGCCAGTAGTACCAAGACAGGCCTCTACGAGCAGTACTTC
d_call: .; j_call: TRBJ2-3; v_call: TRBV7-9; cdr3_aa: CASFLHGGQTDTQYF; cdr3_nt: TGTGCCAGTTTTCTACACGGTGGGCAGACAGATACGCAGTATTTT
d_call: TRBD2; j_call: TRBJ2-7; v_call: TRBV10-2; cdr3_aa: CASRARTSGGYEQYF; cdr3_nt: TGCGCCAGCAGGGCTCGGACTAGCGGGGGGTACGAGCAGTACTTC
d_call: .; j_call: TRBJ1-2; v_call: TRBV4-1; cdr3_aa: CASSQDYVAGIYGYTF; cdr3_nt: TGCGCCAGCAGCCAAGATTATGTCGCAGGTATCTATGGCTACACCTTC
d_call: TRBD1; j_call: TRBJ2-2; v_call: TRBV4-1; cdr3_aa: CASSQPFRAGGNTGELFF; cdr3_nt: TGCGCCAGCAGCCAGCCTTTCCGGGCAGGGGGCAATACCGGGGAGCTGTTTTTT
d_call: .; j_call: TRBJ1-6; v_call: TRBV2; cdr3_aa: CASSGTLGSPLHF; cdr3_nt: TGTGCCAGCAGTGGGACATTAGGTTCACCCCTCCACTTT
d_call: .; j_call: TRBJ1-5; v_call: TRBV3-1/TRBV3-2; cdr3_aa: CASSQDSSSNQPQHF; cdr3_nt: TGTGCCAGCAGCCAAGACTCCTCTAGCAATCAGCCCCAGCATTTT
d_call: .; j_call: TRBJ1-1; v_call: TRBV2; cdr3_aa: CASSQSKQGTEAFF; cdr3_nt: TGTGCCAGCAGCCAATCTAAACAGGGCACTGAAGCTTTCTTT
d_call: .; j_call: TRBJ2-5; v_call: TRBV4-2; cdr3_aa: CASSPASGTSETQYF; cdr3_nt: TGTGCCAGCAGCCCAGCCTCAGGGACTTCAGAGACCCAGTACTTC
d_call: TRBD1; j_call: TRBJ1-5; v_call: TRBV6-5; cdr3_aa: CASRRQGAINQPQHF; cdr3_nt: TGTGCCAGCAGGCGACAGGGGGCGATCAATCAGCCCCAGCATTTT
d_call: .; j_call: TRBJ1-5; v_call: TRBV7-9; cdr3_aa: CASSSSGMGGSNQPQHF; cdr3_nt: TGTGCCAGCAGCTCCTCCGGAATGGGGGGTAGCAATCAGCCCCAGCATTTT
d_call: .; j_call: TRBJ1-4; v_call: TRBV19; cdr3_aa: CASSIDPGFGSEDEKLFF; cdr3_nt: TGTGCCAGTAGTATAGACCCGGGGTTCGGTTCGGAGGATGAAAAACTGTTTTTT